The 25 T cell receptor beta chains below come from one sample, sequenced in a study of blood T cells in healthy people across ages. Next came a second PCR, run for 7 to 11 cycles, which used a sample-barcoded 5' primer along with a J-beta primer mix. TCRdb processed the 5' RACE reads anew with MiXCR; each CDR3 protein has one entry. Altogether fewer than 1.5 million distinct CDR3 sequences are present, about 43% being singletons, with the ten largest covering approximately 7.9%. Sequenced input: blood. All receptors derive from a young woman in good health.

The rearrangement links TRBV18 to TRBJ2-3; D gene unclear. V lost 6 bases to trimming and J lost 1 base, with 11 bases between them. The germline V gene encodes CDR1 KGHSH and CDR2 LQKENI. There are 14 residues in the CDR3. The CDR3 DNA is TGTGCCAGCTCGCCTCAACCAGGCACAGATACGCAGTATTTT. This encodes CASSPQPGTDTQYF. Full variable domain (rest looked up from reference TRBV18 and TRBJ2-3): NAGVMQNPRHLVRRRGQEARLRCSPMKGHSHVYWYRQLPEEGLKFMVYLQKENIIDESGMPKERFSAEFPKEGPSILRIQQVVRGDSAAYFCASSPQPGTDTQYFGPGTRLTVL.

The CDR3 bases are TGTGCCGGTAAAGCGGGAGGTACTTACGAGCAGTACTTC. It yields the protein CAGKAGGTYEQYF. The J gene is TRBJ2-7, the V gene TRBV2; 9 nucleotides agree with TRBD2. Germline CDR1 and CDR2: SNHLY and FYNNEI. The CDR3 totals 13 residues. After removal of 11 bases from V and 4 bases from J, the junction contained 9 bases not matched to a gene. The full variable domain, its missing parts supplied by reference TRBV2 and TRBJ2-7, is EPEVTQTPSHQVTQMGQEVILRCVPISNHLYFYWYRQILGQKVEFLVSFYNNEISEKSEIFDDQFSVERPDGSNFTLKIRSTKLEDSAMYFCAGKAGGTYEQYFGPGTRLTVT.

There are a few counts of this clonotype. The J gene is TRBJ1-1, the V gene TRBV7-9; no clear D. The CDR3 length is 16 residues. Trimming removed 1 base at V and 1 base at J, with 13 bases between. In germline, CDR1 is SEHNR, CDR2 FQNEAQ (reference sequence). In DNA form, the CDR3 reads TGTGCCAGCAGCTTAGTGCAAGGGCCCGGGAACACTGAAGCTTTCTTT. Translated: CASSLVQGPGNTEAFF. Based on the CDR3 plus reference TRBV7-9 and TRBJ1-1, the full variable domain is DTGVSQNPRHKITKRGQNVTFRCDPISEHNRLYWYRQTLGQGPEFLTYFQNEAQLEKSRLLSDRFSAERPKGSFSTLEIQRTEQGDSAMYLCASSLVQGPGNTEAFFGQGTRLTVV.

This chain joins TRBV27 and TRBJ2-3; D possibly uses TRBD1 or TRBD2 (5 bases each). Looked up from germline, CDR1 is MNHEY and CDR2 is SMNVEV (reference sequence). Trimming pared 3 bases from V and 0 bases from J, leaving 22 bases between. This CDR3 has 19 residues. Here the CDR3 reads CASSFYHPGQRYSTDTQYF. In DNA, the CDR3 is TGTGCCAGCAGTTTTTATCACCCGGGGCAGAGATATAGCACAGATACGCAGTATTTT.

The chain couples TRBV10-3 to TRBJ1-5; D is perhaps TRBD1 (5 bases). The length of the CDR3 is 14 residues. With 8 bases removed from V and 2 bases from J, the gap between germline ends came to 13 bases. Germline-derived CDR1 and CDR2 are ENHRY and SYGVKD. The CDR3 reads CAIGGGEGNQPQHF. Written as DNA, the CDR3 is TGTGCCATCGGGGGTGGCGAAGGCAATCAGCCCCAGCATTTT.

This sequence joins TRBV6-1 and TRBJ2-2, with 8 bases lining up with TRBD2. The CDR3 is 19 amino acids. The V gene end was trimmed by 8 bases and the J gene end by 7 bases; junction bases not matched to a gene: 24. Germline lookup yields CDR1 MNHNS and CDR2 SASEGT. The CDR3 loop reads CASGIRGTWLAGAIGELFF. As DNA, the CDR3 is TGTGCCAGCGGAATAAGGGGAACGTGGCTAGCGGGTGCCATCGGGGAGCTGTTTTTT.

This chain uses TRBV5-1 with TRBJ2-1, with a possible D match to TRBD2 (5 bases). Between the trimmed V and J ends, which lost 2 bases and 3 bases, there was a span of 15 bases. This CDR3 region has 16 residues. The germline V gene encodes CDR1 SGHRS and CDR2 YFSETQ. CDR3 loop: CASSLDGELDYNEQFF. In nucleotides, the CDR3 is TGCGCCAGCAGCTTAGACGGGGAACTAGACTACAATGAGCAGTTCTTC.

This clonotype came up a few times. The chain recombines TRBV6-5 with TRBJ1-4; D call uncertain. The length of the CDR3 is 14 residues. CDR1 is MNHEY, CDR2 SVGAGI, per germline. V lost 6 bases and J 2 bases, leaving 10 bases between the germline ends. The CDR3 nucleotides are TGTGCCAGCAGGGGGTTCCTGACTAATGAAAAACTGTTTTTT. Amino acids: CASRGFLTNEKLFF.

There are a few counts of this clonotype. Here the CDR3 reads CASSQDPPITF. As DNA, the CDR3 is TGTGCCAGCAGCCAAGACCCCCCGATCACCTTC. J is TRBJ1-2 and V is TRBV3-1, with D unresolved. Trimming stripped 0 bases from V and 13 bases from J, with 9 bases between. Germline V gene sequence: CDR1 LGHDT, CDR2 YNNKEL (reference sequence). The CDR3 totals 11 residues.

This clonotype was seen many times. The chain joins TRBV27 to TRBJ2-7; 7 nucleotides line up with TRBD1. This CDR3 spans 13 amino acids. V lost 6 bases and J lost 3; bases outside the gene matches: 5. Per germline, CDR1 MNHEY and CDR2 SMNVEV (reference sequence). The CDR3 reads CASSPGTVYEQYF. The CDR3 nucleotides read TGTGCCAGCAGCCCCGGGACAGTCTACGAGCAGTACTTC.

This clonotype was counted between two and nine times. This chain joins TRBV29-1 and TRBJ1-2; 8 bases agree with TRBD1. The CDR3 totals 12 residues. The trim removed 6 bases at V and 5 bases at J, leaving 5 bases unmatched. Per germline, CDR1 SQVTM and CDR2 ANQGSEA. CDR3 sequence (DNA): TGCAGCGTCACGACAGGGGAGTATGGCTACACCTTC. Its protein product is CSVTTGEYGYTF.

V gene TRBV13 combines with J gene TRBJ1-1; TRBD1 matches 7 bases. In germline, CDR1 is PRHDT, CDR2 FYEKMQ (reference sequence). Trimming took 7 bases from V and 2 from J; bases not matched to a gene: 10. The CDR3 is made up of 15 amino acids. The CDR3 loop is CASTWTGFRNTEAFF. The CDR3 bases are TGTGCCAGCACCTGGACAGGATTTAGAAACACTGAAGCTTTCTTT.

The chain is built from TRBV20-1 and TRBJ2-7, with 9 bases lining up with TRBD2. Germline values: CDR1 DFQATT, CDR2 SNEGSKA (reference sequence). The CDR3 totals 15 residues. V lost 3 bases to trimming and J lost 4 bases; unmatched junction nucleotides: 10. The CDR3 reads CSARRRGGSLYEQYF. The CDR3 DNA follows: TGCAGTGCTAGGAGGCGGGGGGGCTCCCTGTACGAGCAGTACTTC.

The sample holds a few counts of this clonotype. The rearrangement uses TRBV7-2 and TRBJ2-7, with 7 positions matching TRBD1. The germline gives CDR1 SGHTA, CDR2 FQGNSA. J lost 5 bases, V lost 6 bases, and 1 base had no gene match. This CDR3 has 11 amino acids. In DNA form, the CDR3 reads TGTGCCAGCAGACAGGGGAACGAGCAGTACTTC. This gives the protein CASRQGNEQYF.

The V and J genes are TRBV6-1 and TRBJ2-7; 8 nucleotides match TRBD1. The CDR3 totals 16 residues. Unmatched junction bases numbered 12, after V lost 6 bases and J lost 2 bases. CDR1 and CDR2 (germline): MNHNS, SASEGT. The CDR3 bases are TGTGCCAGCAGACGACCGACAGGGGTCGACCCCTACGAGCAGTACTTC. Translated, it gives CASRRPTGVDPYEQYF.

The chain couples TRBV5-1 to TRBJ2-1; TRBD2 matches at 9 bases. The CDR3 has 15 residues. V lost 0 bases, J lost 9 bases, and 7 bases stayed unmatched. Germline CDR1 is SGHRS and CDR2 is YFSETQ. The CDR3 protein is CASSLGVAGVGEQFF. CDR3 DNA sequence: TGCGCCAGCAGCTTGGGGGTAGCGGGAGTGGGTGAGCAGTTCTTC. Based on the CDR3 plus reference TRBV5-1 and TRBJ2-1, the full variable domain is KAGVTQTPRYLIKTRGQQVTLSCSPISGHRSVSWYQQTPGQGLQFLFEYFSETQRNKGNFPGRFSGRQFSNSRSEMNVSTLELGDSALYLCASSLGVAGVGEQFFGPGTRLTVL.

The chain links TRBV20-1 to TRBJ1-2, with D unclear. V lost 0 bases, J lost 4 bases, and 9 bases lay in between. The CDR3 spans 13 residues. The V gene's germline CDR1 is DFQATT and CDR2 SNEGSKA (reference sequence). Written as DNA, the CDR3 is TGCAGTGCTAGAGAGGAGCAACTCTATGGCTACACCTTC. Its translation is CSAREEQLYGYTF.

This clonotype has just a few counts. J is TRBJ2-3 and V is TRBV7-9; possibly TRBD2 for D (6 bases). This CDR3 has 16 residues. The germline gives CDR1 SEHNR, CDR2 FQNEAQ (reference sequence). The V end lost 0 bases, the J end lost 2 bases, and 12 bases lay between the germline ends. The CDR3 DNA reads TGTGCCAGCAGCTTAGCGCTAACGGGAGTCACAGATACGCAGTATTTT. It is translated as CASSLALTGVTDTQYF.

This clonotype appeared a few times. This chain's CDR3 is CASSRTGEGGQPQHF. The CDR3 DNA follows: TGCGCCAGCAGCCGAACAGGGGAGGGAGGTCAGCCCCAGCATTTT. This rearrangement joins TRBV4-1 to TRBJ1-5; 7 bases match TRBD1. Germline trimming cut 4 bases from V and 6 bases from J; bases unmatched to any gene: 9. CDR3 length: 15 residues. CDR1 is MGHRA, CDR2 YSYEKL, per germline.

This clonotype was seen a handful of times. This rearrangement joins TRBV12-3 or TRBV12-4 to TRBJ2-7; D ambiguous. The CDR3 covers 13 residues. The V gene lost 6 bases and the J gene lost 4 bases, with 13 bases spanning the gap. This CDR3 is CASRKGSRYEQYF. The CDR3 bases are TGTGCCAGCAGAAAAGGGTCAAGGTACGAGCAGTACTTC.

This clonotype was seen only a few times. The gene calls are TRBV7-9 and TRBJ1-6; D ambiguous. The CDR3 runs to 16 residues. CDR1 is SEHNR and CDR2 is FQNEAQ in the germline V gene (reference sequence). The V end was cut by 5 bases, the J end by 0 bases, with 11 bases between. The CDR3, as DNA: TGTGCCAGCAGCCCGGGCCAGAGCTCCTATAATTCACCCCTCCACTTT. It codes for CASSPGQSSYNSPLHF.

CDR3 nucleotide sequence: TGTGCCAGCAGCCACCAGACAGGAGCTTTCTTT. Translating it yields CASSHQTGAFF. This chain uses TRBV3-1 with TRBJ1-1, with D possibly TRBD1 on 6 matching bases. This CDR3 contains 11 residues. V gave up 3 bases and J gave up 10 bases, with 9 bases separating them. In germline, CDR1 is LGHDT, CDR2 YNNKEL (reference sequence).

CDR3 bases: TGTGCCATCAGTGAAGGCGGGAGGGAGGGCCAGCCCCAGCATTTT. It yields the protein CAISEGGREGQPQHF. The chain combines TRBV10-3 with TRBJ1-5; D is unclear. Deletions cut 3 bases from V and 7 bases from J, with 16 bases between. Germline V lookup: CDR1 ENHRY, CDR2 SYGVKD. The CDR3 loop spans 15 amino acids.

CDR3 nucleotide sequence: TGTGCCAGCAGCTTCACGGACCTCTACGAGCAGTACTTC. Protein: CASSFTDLYEQYF. This rearrangement joins TRBV7-9 to TRBJ2-7; D is unclear. This CDR3 region has 13 residues. Trimming stripped 3 bases from V and 3 bases from J, with 9 bases between. Germline lookup yields CDR1 SEHNR and CDR2 FQNEAQ (reference sequence).

This clonotype was detected a few times. The chain couples TRBV29-1 to TRBJ2-7, with no clear D. The CDR3 runs to 10 residues. V dropped 2 bases and J dropped 7 bases, with 6 bases sitting between them. Germline V gene sequence: CDR1 SQVTM, CDR2 ANQGSEA. For the CDR3, the DNA is TGCAGCGTTGAACTTGAGGAGCAGTACTTC. Protein: CSVELEEQYF.